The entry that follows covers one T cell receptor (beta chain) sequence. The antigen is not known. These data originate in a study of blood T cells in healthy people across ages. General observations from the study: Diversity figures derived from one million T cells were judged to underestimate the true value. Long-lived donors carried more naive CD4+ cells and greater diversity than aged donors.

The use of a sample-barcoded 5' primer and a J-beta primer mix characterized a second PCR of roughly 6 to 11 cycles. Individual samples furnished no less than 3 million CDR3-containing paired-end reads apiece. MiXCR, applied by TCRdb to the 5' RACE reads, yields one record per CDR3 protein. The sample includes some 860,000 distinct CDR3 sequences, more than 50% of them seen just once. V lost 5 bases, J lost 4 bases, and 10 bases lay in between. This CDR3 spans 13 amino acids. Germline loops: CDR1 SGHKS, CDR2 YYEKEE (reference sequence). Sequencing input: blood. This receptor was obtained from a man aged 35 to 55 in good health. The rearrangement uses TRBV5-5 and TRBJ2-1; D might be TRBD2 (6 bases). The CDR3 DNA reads TGTGCCAGCAGGCAGACTAGTTACAATGAGCAGTTCTTC. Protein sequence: CASRQTSYNEQFF.